This T cell receptor (beta chain) was profiled in a study of vaccination and CD4 T cells after COVID-19. Study-level background: Overlapping peptides of the spike proteins of SARS-CoV-2, HCoV-NL63, HCoV-OC43 and HCoV-229E were used for cell stimulation. Control cultures were supplied with a CEFX pool, an HIV-1 Nef pool, or no peptide at all. Points from the study as a whole: For convalescent patients, 304 of the 307 vaccine-specific clones analyzed were classified as spike mono-reactive.

About this clonotype: Its antigen is as yet unknown.

The Oncomine TCR Beta short-read assay was what sequenced the DNA obtained from cultured CD4+ T cells. Someone extracted genomic DNA from cultured CD4+ T cells. TCRdb re-called the PCR reads with MiXCR, one entry per CDR3 protein. The sample lists just under 20,000 distinct CDR3 sequences; under 65% were seen once. The CDR3 has 14 amino acids. V was pared by 4 bases and J by 1 base, with 4 bases of the junction left unmatched. Germline assignment: CDR1 SGDLS and CDR2 YYNGEE. Documented treatment: roughly ten-day PBMC culture with coronavirus spike peptide pools or control peptides (ViraFEST assay). Sequenced: CD4+ T cells from blood, cultured in vitro. The rearrangement joins TRBV9 to TRBJ2-5; 7 bases map to TRBD1. The sequence was obtained from a human donor who had recovered from COVID-19. The CDR3 coding sequence is TGTGCCAGCAGCTCCGGGACAGCCCAAGAGACCCAGTACTTC. Its protein product is CASSSGTAQETQYF.